These 15 T cell receptor beta chains were sequenced from one sample in a study of blood T cell repertoires in COVID-19. Some clones are missing from TCRdb's copy, which holds only in-frame ones; the method was immunoSEQ multiplex PCR. The data show over 200,000 clones, roughly 92% seen once. Sequencing was done on a sample of peripheral blood. Source of these receptors: a man in his 60s with COVID-19, enrolled during active disease.

The CDR3 sequence is CASSLESGRAGELFF. The CDR3 nucleotides read TGTGCCAGCAGCTTGGAAAGCGGGAGGGCCGGGGAGCTGTTTTTT. The V gene is TRBV5-4, the J gene TRBJ2-2; 10 positions agree with TRBD2. Trimming cost V 0 bases and J 6 bases; bases outside gene matches: 2. CDR1 and CDR2 from the germline V gene are SGHNT and YYREEE (reference sequence). The CDR3 runs 15 residues.

The chain is built from TRBV3-1 (or the pseudogene TRBV3-2) and TRBJ1-5, with TRBD1 identical over 11 bases. The germline V gene has CDR1 LGHDT and CDR2 YNNKEL (reference sequence). This CDR3 spans 16 amino acids. V gave up 2 bases and J gave up 4 bases; unmatched junction bases: 4. The CDR3 DNA follows: TGTGCCAGCAGCCAATCCGGGACAGGGGGTAATCAGCCCCAGCATTTT. Encoded protein: CASSQSGTGGNQPQHF.

The chain couples TRBV5-6 to TRBJ2-3; 7 bases agree with TRBD2. In germline, CDR1 is SGHDT, CDR2 YYEEEE. Trimming cost V 0 bases and J 1 base; bases outside gene matches: 2. CDR3 length: 15 amino acids. CDR3 region: CASSLVRGGTDTQYF. DNA of the CDR3: TGTGCCAGCAGCTTGGTTCGGGGGGGCACAGATACGCAGTATTTT. The entire variable domain, with the rest obtained from reference TRBV5-6 and TRBJ2-3, is as follows: DAGVTQSPTHLIKTRGQQVTLRCSPKSGHDTVSWYQQALGQGPQFIFQYYEEEERQRGNFPDRFSGHQFPNYSSELNVNALLLGDSALYLCASSLVRGGTDTQYFGPGTRLTVL.

This clone was observed once. The chain has TRBV3-1 (or the pseudogene TRBV3-2) and TRBJ1-3; 7 nucleotides line up with TRBD1. Germline V CDR1 and CDR2: LGHDT, YNNKEL (reference sequence). After removal of 0 bases from V and 0 bases from J, the junction contained 5 bases not matched to a gene. CDR3 size: 17 residues. This CDR3 is CASSQDLQGISGNTIYF. The CDR3 coding sequence is TGTGCCAGCAGCCAAGATCTACAGGGGATCTCTGGAAACACCATATATTTT.

The chain combines TRBV7-2 with TRBJ2-7, with 13 bases identical to TRBD2. V trimming: 9 bases; J trimming: 2 bases; junction bases outside the gene matches: 10. Germline CDR1 and CDR2: SGHTA and FQGNSA. This CDR3 region has 16 residues. Here the CDR3 reads CASSRHGTSGTYEQYF. The CDR3 DNA is TGTGCCAGTTCTCGTCACGGGACTAGCGGGACCTACGAGCAGTACTTC.

The rearrangement links TRBV13 to TRBJ2-3; the match to TRBD1 covers 9 bases. The CDR3 is 14 amino acids. Unmatched junction bases numbered 6, after V lost 4 bases and J lost 7 bases. Looked up from germline, CDR1 is PRHDT and CDR2 is FYEKMQ (reference sequence). CDR3 sequence (DNA): TGTGCCAGCAGCTCGTGGACAGGGGATAATACGCAGTATTTT. It translates to CASSSWTGDNTQYF.

CDR3 protein: CASVEQGLLNTEAFF. The CDR3 DNA reads TGTGCCAGCGTTGAACAGGGGTTATTGAACACTGAAGCTTTCTTT. V gene TRBV2 combines with J gene TRBJ1-1, with 7 nucleotides matching TRBD1. The J segment lost 0 bases and the V segment lost 8 bases, leaving 9 bases of the junction unmatched. The CDR3 is 15 amino acids. Looked up from germline, CDR1 is SNHLY and CDR2 is FYNNEI. The entire variable domain, with the rest obtained from reference TRBV2 and TRBJ1-1, is as follows: EPEVTQTPSHQVTQMGQEVILRCVPISNHLYFYWYRQILGQKVEFLVSFYNNEISEKSEIFDDQFSVERPDGSNFTLKIRSTKLEDSAMYFCASVEQGLLNTEAFFGQGTRLTVV.

This chain connects TRBV19 to TRBJ1-4, with a possible D match to TRBD1 (6 bases). The V end lost 4 bases, the J end lost 7 bases, and 13 bases lay between the germline ends. The length of the CDR3 is 14 residues. Germline V gene lookup returns CDR1 LNHDA and CDR2 SQIVND (reference sequence). CDR3: CASSSSGVIEKLFF. DNA for the CDR3: TGTGCCAGTAGTAGTTCAGGGGTGATTGAAAAACTGTTTTTT.

The chain combines TRBV7-8 with TRBJ2-1; D is possibly TRBD1 (6 bases). This CDR3 region has 12 residues. CDR1 SGHVS and CDR2 FQNEAQ come from the germline V gene. Trimming took off 5 bases at V and 8 bases at J, with 10 bases between the two ends. CDR3 nucleotides: TGTGCCAGCAGCCCTCAGGGGTATGAGCAGTTCTTC. Translation: CASSPQGYEQFF.

The V gene is TRBV19, the J gene TRBJ1-2; D not certain. Germline CDR1 LNHDA, CDR2 SQIVND (reference sequence). V lost 5 bases and J lost 8, with 27 bases in between. The CDR3 has 17 residues. CDR3 amino acids: CASSGPPGLASREGYTF. The CDR3 DNA reads as TGTGCCAGTAGTGGACCCCCTGGCTTGGCCTCCCGGGAGGGCTACACCTTC.

This sequence joins TRBV19 and TRBJ1-5; 11 positions agree with TRBD1. V lost 7 bases, J lost 1 base, and 6 bases stayed unmatched. Germline V CDR1 and CDR2: LNHDA, SQIVND (reference sequence). The CDR3 runs 16 residues. As DNA, the CDR3 is TGTGCCAGTAAAGCTGGGGACAGGGGGAGCAATCAGCCCCAGCATTTT. This sequence encodes CASKAGDRGSNQPQHF.

This chain joins TRBV19 and TRBJ2-7; D is possibly TRBD2 (6 bases). CDR3 length equals 13 residues. Trimming pared 5 bases from V and 4 bases from J, leaving 12 bases between. Germline V CDR1 and CDR2: LNHDA, SQIVND (reference sequence). The CDR3 nucleotides read TGTGCCAGTAGTGCGGGACTGAGGTACGAGCAGTACTTC. It codes for CASSAGLRYEQYF.

The rearrangement uses TRBV5-1 and TRBJ1-2, with 9 nucleotides matching TRBD1. This CDR3 has 14 amino acids. Germline V lookup: CDR1 SGHRS, CDR2 YFSETQ. With 4 bases clipped from V and 4 bases from J, the junction kept 5 bases outside the gene matches. CDR3 DNA: TGCGCCAGCAGCCTGACAGGGGGGACCTATGGCTACACCTTC. Its protein product is CASSLTGGTYGYTF.

The V call is TRBV6-1, the J call TRBJ2-3; D not certain. CDR3 length: 15 residues. Germline V gives CDR1 MNHNS, CDR2 SASEGT. V was clipped by 3 bases and J by 6 bases, with 16 bases between them. CDR3 DNA: TGTGCCAGCAGTGATGTGGCAGTCGTACGTGATACGCAGTATTTT. It translates to CASSDVAVVRDTQYF.

This clone was seen more than once but under ten times. This sequence joins TRBV18 and TRBJ2-7; 7 bases are shared with TRBD1. Per germline, CDR1 KGHSH and CDR2 LQKENI. The trim removed 3 bases at V and 0 bases at J, leaving 5 bases unmatched. The CDR3 totals 15 residues. CDR3 protein: CASSPRTGNSYEQYF. CDR3 in DNA: TGTGCCAGCTCACCCAGGACAGGCAACTCCTACGAGCAGTACTTC.